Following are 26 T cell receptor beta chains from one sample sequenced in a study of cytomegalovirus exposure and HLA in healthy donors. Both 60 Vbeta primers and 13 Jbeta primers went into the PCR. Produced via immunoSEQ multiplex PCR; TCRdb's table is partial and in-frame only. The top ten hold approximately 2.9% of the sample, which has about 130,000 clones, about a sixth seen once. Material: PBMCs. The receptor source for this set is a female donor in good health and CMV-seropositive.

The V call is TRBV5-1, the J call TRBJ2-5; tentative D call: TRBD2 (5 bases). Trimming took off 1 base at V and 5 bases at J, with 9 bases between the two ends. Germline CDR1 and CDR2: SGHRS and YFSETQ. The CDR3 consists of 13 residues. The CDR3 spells CASSLYGGETQYF. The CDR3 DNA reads TGCGCCAGCAGCTTGTATGGCGGGGAGACCCAGTACTTC. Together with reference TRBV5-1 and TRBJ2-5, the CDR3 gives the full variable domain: KAGVTQTPRYLIKTRGQQVTLSCSPISGHRSVSWYQQTPGQGLQFLFEYFSETQRNKGNFPGRFSGRQFSNSRSEMNVSTLELGDSALYLCASSLYGGETQYFGPGTRLLVL.

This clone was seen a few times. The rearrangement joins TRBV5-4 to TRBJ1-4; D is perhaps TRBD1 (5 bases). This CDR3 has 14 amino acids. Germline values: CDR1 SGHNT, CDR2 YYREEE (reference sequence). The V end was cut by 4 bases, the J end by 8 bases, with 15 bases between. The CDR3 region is CASSRVGDDEKLFF. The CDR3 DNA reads TGTGCCAGCAGCCGGGTAGGGGATGACGAAAAACTGTTTTTT.

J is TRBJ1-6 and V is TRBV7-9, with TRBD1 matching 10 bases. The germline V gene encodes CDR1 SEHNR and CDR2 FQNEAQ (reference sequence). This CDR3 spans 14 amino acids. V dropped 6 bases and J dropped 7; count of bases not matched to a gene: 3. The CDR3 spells CASSRQGANSPLHF. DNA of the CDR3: TGTGCCAGCAGTCGACAGGGGGCAAATTCACCCCTCCACTTT.

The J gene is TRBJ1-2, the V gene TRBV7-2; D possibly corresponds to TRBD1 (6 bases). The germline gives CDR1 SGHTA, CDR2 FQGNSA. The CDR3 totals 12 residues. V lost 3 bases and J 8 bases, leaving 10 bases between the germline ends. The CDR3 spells CASSFRGAGYTF. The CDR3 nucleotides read TGTGCCAGCAGCTTCCGGGGGGCAGGCTACACCTTC.

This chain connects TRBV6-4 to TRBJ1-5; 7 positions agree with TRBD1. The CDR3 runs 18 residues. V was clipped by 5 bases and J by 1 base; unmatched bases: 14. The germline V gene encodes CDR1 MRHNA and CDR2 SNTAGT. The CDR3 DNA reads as TGTGCCAGCAGTTACAAGAGGGGGCGTGAGAGGAGCAATCAGCCCCAGCATTTT. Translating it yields CASSYKRGRERSNQPQHF.

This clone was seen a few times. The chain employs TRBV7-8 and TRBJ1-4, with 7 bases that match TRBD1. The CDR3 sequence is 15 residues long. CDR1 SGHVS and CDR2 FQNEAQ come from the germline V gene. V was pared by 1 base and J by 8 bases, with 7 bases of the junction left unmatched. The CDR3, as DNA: TGTGCCAGCAGCTTAGGAGGGGGCTTTCGGGAAAAACTGTTTTTT. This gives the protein CASSLGGGFREKLFF.

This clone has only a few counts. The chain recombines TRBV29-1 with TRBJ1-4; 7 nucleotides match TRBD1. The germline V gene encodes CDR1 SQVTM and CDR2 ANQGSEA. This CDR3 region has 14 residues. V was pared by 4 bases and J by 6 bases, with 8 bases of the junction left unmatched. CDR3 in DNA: TGCAGCGTTGTAGTGGGACAGACGTATGAAAAACTGTTTTTT. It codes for CSVVVGQTYEKLFF.

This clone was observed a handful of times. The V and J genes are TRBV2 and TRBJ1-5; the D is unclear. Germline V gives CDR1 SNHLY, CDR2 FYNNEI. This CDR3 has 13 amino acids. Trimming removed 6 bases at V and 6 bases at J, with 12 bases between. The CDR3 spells CASSPSDSQPQHF. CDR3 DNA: TGTGCCAGCAGCCCCTCGGACTCTCAGCCCCAGCATTTT.

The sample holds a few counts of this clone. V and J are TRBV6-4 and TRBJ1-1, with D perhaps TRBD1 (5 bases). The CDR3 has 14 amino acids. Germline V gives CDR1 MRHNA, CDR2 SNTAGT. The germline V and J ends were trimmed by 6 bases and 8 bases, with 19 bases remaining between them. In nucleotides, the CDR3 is TGTGCCAGCAGAGTGAGCCAGGGTGCTGGAGAAGCTTTCTTT. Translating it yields CASRVSQGAGEAFF.

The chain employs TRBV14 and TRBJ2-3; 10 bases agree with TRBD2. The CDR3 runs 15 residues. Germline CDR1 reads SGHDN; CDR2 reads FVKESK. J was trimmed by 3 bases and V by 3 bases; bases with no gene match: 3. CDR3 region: CASSQLAGATDTQYF. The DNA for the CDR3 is TGTGCCAGCAGCCAGCTAGCGGGAGCGACAGATACGCAGTATTTT.

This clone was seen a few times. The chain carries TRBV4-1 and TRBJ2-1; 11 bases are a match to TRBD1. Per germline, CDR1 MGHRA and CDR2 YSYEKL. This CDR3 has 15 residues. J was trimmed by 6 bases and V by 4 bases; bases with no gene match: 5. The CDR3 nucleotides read TGCGCCAGCAGCCCAACGGGACAGGGGGGCAATGAGCAGTTCTTC. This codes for CASSPTGQGGNEQFF.

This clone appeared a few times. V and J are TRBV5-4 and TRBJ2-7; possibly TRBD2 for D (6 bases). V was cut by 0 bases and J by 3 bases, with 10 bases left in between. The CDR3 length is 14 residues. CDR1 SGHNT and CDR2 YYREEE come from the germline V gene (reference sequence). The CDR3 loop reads CASSLDREVYEQYF. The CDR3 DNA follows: TGTGCCAGCAGCTTGGATAGGGAGGTCTACGAGCAGTACTTC.

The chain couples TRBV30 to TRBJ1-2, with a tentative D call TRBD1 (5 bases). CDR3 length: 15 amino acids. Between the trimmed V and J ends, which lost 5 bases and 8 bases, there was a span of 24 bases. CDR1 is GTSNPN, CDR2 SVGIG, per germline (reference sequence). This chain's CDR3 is CAWATVPLQGFGYTF. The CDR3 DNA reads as TGTGCCTGGGCTACAGTCCCTCTGCAGGGTTTCGGCTACACCTTC.

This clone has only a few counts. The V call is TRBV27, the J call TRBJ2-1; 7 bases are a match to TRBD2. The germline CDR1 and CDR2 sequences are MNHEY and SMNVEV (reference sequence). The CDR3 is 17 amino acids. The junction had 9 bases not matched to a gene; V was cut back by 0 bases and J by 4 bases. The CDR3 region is CASSLSVAAGEYNEQFF. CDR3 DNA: TGTGCCAGCAGTTTATCCGTGGCTGCGGGAGAGTACAATGAGCAGTTCTTC.

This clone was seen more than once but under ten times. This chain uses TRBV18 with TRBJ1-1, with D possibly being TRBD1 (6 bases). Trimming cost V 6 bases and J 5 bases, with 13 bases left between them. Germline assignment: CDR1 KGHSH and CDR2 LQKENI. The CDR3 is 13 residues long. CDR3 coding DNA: TGTGCCAGCTCGCAGGGGAGAGGGACTGAAGCTTTCTTT. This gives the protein CASSQGRGTEAFF.

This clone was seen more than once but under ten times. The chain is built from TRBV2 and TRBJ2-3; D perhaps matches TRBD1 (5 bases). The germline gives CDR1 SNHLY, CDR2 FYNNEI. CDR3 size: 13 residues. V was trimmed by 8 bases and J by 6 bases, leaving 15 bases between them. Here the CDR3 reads CASCLQASDTQYF. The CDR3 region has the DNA TGTGCCAGCTGTTTACAGGCGAGCGATACGCAGTATTTT. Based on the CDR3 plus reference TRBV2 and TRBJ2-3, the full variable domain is EPEVTQTPSHQVTQMGQEVILRCVPISNHLYFYWYRQILGQKVEFLVSFYNNEISEKSEIFDDQFSVERPDGSNFTLKIRSTKLEDSAMYFCASCLQASDTQYFGPGTRLTVL.

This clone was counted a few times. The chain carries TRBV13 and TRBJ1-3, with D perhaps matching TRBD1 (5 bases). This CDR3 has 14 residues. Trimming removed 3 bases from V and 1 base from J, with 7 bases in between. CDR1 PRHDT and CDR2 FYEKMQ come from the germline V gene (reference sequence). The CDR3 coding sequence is TGTGCCAGCAGCTTCGACAGATCTGGAAACACCATATATTTT. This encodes CASSFDRSGNTIYF. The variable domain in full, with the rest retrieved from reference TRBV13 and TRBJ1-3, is AAGVIQSPRHLIKEKRETATLKCYPIPRHDTVYWYQQGPGQDPQFLISFYEKMQSDKGSIPDRFSAQQFSDYHSELNMSSLELGDSALYFCASSFDRSGNTIYFGEGSWLTVV.

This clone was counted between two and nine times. CDR3 region: CASGPGRARDNEQFF. DNA for the CDR3: TGTGCTAGTGGACCCGGGAGGGCCAGGGACAATGAGCAGTTCTTC. V gene TRBV12-5 combines with J gene TRBJ2-1; TRBD2 matches 8 bases. This CDR3 comprises 15 residues. V lost 6 bases to trimming and J lost 5 bases; unmatched junction nucleotides: 9. Germline V lookup: CDR1 LGHNT, CDR2 FRNRAP.

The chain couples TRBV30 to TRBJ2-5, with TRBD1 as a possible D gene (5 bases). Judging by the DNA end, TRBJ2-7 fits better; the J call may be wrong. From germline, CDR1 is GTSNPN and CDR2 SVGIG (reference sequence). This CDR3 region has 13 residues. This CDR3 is CAWSVQGSYEQYF. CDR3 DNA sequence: TGTGCCTGGAGTGTTCAGGGCTCCTACGAGCAGTACTTC.

The CDR3 reads CASNWGGASPLHF. The CDR3 region has the DNA TGTGCCAGCAATTGGGGAGGGGCTTCACCCCTCCACTTT. This chain links TRBV6-5 with TRBJ1-6; D perhaps matches TRBD1 (5 bases). Per germline, CDR1 MNHEY and CDR2 SVGAGI. The length of the CDR3 is 13 residues. V gave up 7 bases and J gave up 9 bases, with 13 bases separating them.

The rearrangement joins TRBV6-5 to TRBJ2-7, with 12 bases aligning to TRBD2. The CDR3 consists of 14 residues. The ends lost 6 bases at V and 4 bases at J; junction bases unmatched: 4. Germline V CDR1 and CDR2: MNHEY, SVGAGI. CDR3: CASSPGLAGYEQYF. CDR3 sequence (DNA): TGTGCCAGCAGCCCCGGACTAGCGGGATACGAGCAGTACTTC.

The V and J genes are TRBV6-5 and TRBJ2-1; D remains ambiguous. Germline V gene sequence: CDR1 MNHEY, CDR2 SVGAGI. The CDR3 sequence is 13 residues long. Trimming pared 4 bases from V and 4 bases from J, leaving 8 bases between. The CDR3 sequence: CASSSTKYNEQFF. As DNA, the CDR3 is TGTGCCAGCAGTTCCACTAAATACAATGAGCAGTTCTTC.

The CDR3 DNA is TGTGCCAGCAGCTTAATACGGGAAGGGCAGTTCTTC. Translation gives CASSLIREGQFF. V and J are TRBV7-9 and TRBJ2-1; D may be TRBD2 (5 bases). Per the germline V gene, CDR1 is SEHNR and CDR2 is FQNEAQ (reference sequence). The CDR3 is made up of 12 amino acids. V was shortened by 2 bases and J by 12 bases, with 11 bases between the two germline ends.

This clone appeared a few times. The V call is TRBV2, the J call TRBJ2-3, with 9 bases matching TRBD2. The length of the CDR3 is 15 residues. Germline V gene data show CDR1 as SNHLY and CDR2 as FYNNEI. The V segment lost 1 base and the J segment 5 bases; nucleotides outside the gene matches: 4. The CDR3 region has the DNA TGTGCCAGCAGTGAAGGGCGGGGGGGGCAAGATACGCAGTATTTT. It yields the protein CASSEGRGGQDTQYF.

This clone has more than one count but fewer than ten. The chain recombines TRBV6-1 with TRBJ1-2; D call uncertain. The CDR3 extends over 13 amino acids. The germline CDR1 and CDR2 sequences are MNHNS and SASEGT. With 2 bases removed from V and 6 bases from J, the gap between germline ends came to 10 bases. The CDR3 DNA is TGTGCCAGCAGTGAACGGGATGAGAATGGCTACACCTTC. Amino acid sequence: CASSERDENGYTF.

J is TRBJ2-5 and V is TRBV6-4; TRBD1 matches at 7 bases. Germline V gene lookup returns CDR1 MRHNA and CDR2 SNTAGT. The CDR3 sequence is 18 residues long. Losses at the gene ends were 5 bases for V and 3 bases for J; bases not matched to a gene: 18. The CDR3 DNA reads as TGTGCCAGCAGTATAAGTCCCTTGACAGGGAGATTTGAAGAGACCCAGTACTTC. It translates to CASSISPLTGRFEETQYF.